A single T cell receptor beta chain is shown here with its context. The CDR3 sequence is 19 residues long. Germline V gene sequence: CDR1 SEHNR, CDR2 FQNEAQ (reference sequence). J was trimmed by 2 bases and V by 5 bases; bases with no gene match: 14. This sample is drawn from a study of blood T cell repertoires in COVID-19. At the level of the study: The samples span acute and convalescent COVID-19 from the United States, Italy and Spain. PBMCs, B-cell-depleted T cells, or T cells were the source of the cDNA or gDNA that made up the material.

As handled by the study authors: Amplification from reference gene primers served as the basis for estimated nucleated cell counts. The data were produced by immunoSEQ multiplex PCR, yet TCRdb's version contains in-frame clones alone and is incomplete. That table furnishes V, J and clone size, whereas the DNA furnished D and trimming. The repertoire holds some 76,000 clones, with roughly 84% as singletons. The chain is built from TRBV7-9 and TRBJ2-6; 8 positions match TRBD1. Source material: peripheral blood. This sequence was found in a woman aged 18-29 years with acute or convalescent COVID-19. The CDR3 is CASSLRDRNRITGANVLTF. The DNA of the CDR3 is TGTGCCAGCAGCCTACGGGACAGGAATAGAATTACTGGGGCCAACGTCCTGACTTTC. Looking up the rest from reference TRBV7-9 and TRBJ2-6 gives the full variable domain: DTGVSQNPRHKITKRGQNVTFRCDPISEHNRLYWYRQTLGQGPEFLTYFQNEAQLEKSRLLSDRFSAERPKGSFSTLEIQRTEQGDSAMYLCASSLRDRNRITGANVLTFGAGSRLTVL.